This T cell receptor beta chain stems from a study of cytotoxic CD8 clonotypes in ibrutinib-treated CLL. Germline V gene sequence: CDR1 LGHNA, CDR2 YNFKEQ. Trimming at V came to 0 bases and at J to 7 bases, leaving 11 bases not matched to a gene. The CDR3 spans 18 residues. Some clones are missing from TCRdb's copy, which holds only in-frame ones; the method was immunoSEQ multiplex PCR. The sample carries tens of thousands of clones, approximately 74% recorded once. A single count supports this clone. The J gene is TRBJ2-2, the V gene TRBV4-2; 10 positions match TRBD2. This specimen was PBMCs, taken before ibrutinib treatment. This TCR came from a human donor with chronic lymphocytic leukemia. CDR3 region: CASSQDRTSGRAVGELFF. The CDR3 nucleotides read TGTGCCAGCAGCCAAGACCGGACGAGCGGGAGGGCCGTCGGGGAGCTGTTTTTT.